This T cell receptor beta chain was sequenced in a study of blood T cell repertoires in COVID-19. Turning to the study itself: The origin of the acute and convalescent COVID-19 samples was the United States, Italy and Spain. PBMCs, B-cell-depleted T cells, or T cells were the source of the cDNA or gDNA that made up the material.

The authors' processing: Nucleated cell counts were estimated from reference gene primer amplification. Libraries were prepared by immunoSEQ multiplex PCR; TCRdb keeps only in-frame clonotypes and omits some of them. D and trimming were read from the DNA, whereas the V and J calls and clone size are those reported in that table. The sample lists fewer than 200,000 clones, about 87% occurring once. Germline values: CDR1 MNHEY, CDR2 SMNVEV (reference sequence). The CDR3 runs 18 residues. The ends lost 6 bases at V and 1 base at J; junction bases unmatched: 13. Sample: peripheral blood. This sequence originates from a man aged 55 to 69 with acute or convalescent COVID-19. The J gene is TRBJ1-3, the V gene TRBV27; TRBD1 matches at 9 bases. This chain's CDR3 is CASSYQRTGVGSGNTIYF. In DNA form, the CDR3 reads TGTGCCAGCAGCTATCAACGGACAGGGGTAGGTTCTGGAAACACCATATATTTT.